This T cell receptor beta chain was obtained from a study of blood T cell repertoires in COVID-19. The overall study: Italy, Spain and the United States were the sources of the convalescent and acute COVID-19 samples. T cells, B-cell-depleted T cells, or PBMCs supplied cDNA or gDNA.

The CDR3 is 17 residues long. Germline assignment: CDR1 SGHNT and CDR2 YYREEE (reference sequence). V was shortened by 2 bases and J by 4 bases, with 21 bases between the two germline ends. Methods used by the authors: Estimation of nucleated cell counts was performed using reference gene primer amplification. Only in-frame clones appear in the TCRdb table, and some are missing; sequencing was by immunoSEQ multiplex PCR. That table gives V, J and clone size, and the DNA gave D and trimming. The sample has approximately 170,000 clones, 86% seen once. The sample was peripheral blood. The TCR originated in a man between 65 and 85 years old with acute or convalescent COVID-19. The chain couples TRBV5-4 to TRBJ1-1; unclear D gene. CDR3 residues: CASSLNPELEVFTEAFF. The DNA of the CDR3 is TGTGCCAGCAGCTTAAACCCCGAGTTAGAAGTCTTCACTGAAGCTTTCTTT. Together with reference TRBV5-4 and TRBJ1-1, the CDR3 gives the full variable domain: ETGVTQSPTHLIKTRGQQVTLRCSSQSGHNTVSWYQQALGQGPQFIFQYYREEENGRGNFPPRFSGLQFPNYSSELNVNALELDDSALYLCASSLNPELEVFTEAFFGQGTRLTVV.